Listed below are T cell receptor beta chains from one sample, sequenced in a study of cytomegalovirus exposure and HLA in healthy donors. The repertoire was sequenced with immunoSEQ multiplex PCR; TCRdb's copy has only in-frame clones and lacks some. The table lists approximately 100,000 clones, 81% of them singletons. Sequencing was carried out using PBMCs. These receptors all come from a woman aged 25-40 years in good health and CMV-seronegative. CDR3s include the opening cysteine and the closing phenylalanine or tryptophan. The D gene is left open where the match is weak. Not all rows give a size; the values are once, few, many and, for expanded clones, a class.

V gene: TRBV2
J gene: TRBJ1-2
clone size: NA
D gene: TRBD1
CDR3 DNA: TGTGCCAGCCCGATCGTGGGACAGGGCTTCTATGGCTACACCTTC
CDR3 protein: CASPIVGQGFYGYTF

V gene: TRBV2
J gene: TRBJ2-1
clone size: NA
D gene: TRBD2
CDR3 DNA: TGTGCCAGCAGTCATCCTAGCGGGAGATCGACCTACAATGAGCAGTTCTTC
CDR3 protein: CASSHPSGRSTYNEQFF

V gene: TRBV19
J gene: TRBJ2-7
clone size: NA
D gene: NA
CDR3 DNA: TGTGCCAGTAGTATAGGGAGCTTCTACGAGCAGTACTTC
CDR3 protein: CASSIGSFYEQYF

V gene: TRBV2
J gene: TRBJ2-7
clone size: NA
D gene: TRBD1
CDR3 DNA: TGTGCGACGACAGGGTTCAACGAGCAGTACTTC
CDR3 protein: CATTGFNEQYF

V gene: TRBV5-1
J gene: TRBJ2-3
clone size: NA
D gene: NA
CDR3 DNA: TGCGCCAGCAGCTTACAGCTGGCGACAGATACGCAGTATTTT
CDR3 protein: CASSLQLATDTQYF

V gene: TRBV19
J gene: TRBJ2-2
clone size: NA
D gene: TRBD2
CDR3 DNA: TGTGCCAGTAGTATAGATCGGGAGGTCACCGGGGAGCTGTTTTTT
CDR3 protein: CASSIDREVTGELFF

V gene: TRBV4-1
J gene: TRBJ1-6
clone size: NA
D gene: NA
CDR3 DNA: TGCGCCAGCAGCCGGGAGGGGGGATTGGGAAATTCACCCCTCCACTTT
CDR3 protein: CASSREGGLGNSPLHF

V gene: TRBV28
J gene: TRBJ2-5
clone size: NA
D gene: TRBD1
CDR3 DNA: TGTGCCAGCATCAGACAGGGAGTTCAAGAGACCCAGTACTTC
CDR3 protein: CASIRQGVQETQYF

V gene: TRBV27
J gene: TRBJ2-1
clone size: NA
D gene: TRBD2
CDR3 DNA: TGTGCCAGCCACAGGACTAGCGGGAGGGTTCAGGGGGCCCAGCAGTTCTTC
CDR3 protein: CASHRTSGRVQGAQQFF

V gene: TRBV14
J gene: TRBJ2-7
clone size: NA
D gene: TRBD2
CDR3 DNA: TGTGCCAGCAGCCTCGGGACTAGCCGTTACTTC
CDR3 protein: CASSLGTSRYF

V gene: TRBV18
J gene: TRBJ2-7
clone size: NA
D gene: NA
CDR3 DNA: TGTGCCAGCTCACTTCAGACCAGGGATAGCGAGCAGTACTTC
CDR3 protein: CASSLQTRDSEQYF

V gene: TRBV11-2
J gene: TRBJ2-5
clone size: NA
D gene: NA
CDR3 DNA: TGTGCCAGCAGCTTAGATGGGCTTAAAGAGACCCAGTACTTC
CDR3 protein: CASSLDGLKETQYF

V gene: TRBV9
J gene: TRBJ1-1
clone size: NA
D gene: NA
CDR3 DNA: TGTGCCAGCAGCGAGAGGACAGCAAACACTGAAGCTTTCTTT
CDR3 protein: CASSERTANTEAFF

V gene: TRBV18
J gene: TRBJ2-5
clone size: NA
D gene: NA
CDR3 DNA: TGTGCCAGCTCACCAGAGCAGGGAAGGGAGACCCAGTACTTC
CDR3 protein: CASSPEQGRETQYF

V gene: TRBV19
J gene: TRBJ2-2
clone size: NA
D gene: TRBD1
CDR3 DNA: TGTGCCAGTAGGCGAGACAGGGGGCTGACCGGGGAGCTGTTTTTT
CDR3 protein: CASRRDRGLTGELFF

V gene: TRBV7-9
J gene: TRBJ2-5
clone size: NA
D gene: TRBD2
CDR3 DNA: TGTGCCAGCAGCCCGGGACTAGCGAACCAAGAGACCCAGTACTTC
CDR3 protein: CASSPGLANQETQYF

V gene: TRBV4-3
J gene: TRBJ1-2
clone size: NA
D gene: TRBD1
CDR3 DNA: TGCGCCAGCAGCCAAGATGGATCACAGGGGCGAGGCTACACCTTC
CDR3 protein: CASSQDGSQGRGYTF

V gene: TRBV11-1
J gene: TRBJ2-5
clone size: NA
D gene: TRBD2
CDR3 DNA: TGTGCCAGCAGCTGGACGGCGGGGGGAGAGACCCAGTACTTC
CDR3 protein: CASSWTAGGETQYF

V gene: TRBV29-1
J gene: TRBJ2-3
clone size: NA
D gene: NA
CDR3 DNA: TGCAGCGTTTTGTGGGAGTTGGGAAATACGCAGTATTTT
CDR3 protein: CSVLWELGNTQYF

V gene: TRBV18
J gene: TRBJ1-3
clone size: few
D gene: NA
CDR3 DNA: TGTGCCAGCTCGCAGGACAGCCTTCTCTCTGGAAACACCATATATTTT
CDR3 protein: CASSQDSLLSGNTIYF

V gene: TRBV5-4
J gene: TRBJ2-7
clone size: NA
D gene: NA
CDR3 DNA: TGTGCCAGCAGCTTGCCTAGCCTACCCTCCTACGAGCAGTACTTC
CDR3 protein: CASSLPSLPSYEQYF

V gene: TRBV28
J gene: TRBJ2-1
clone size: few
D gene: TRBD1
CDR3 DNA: TGTGCCAGCAGTTTACCACCGGGACAGGTGGGTGAGCAGTTCTTC
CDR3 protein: CASSLPPGQVGEQFF

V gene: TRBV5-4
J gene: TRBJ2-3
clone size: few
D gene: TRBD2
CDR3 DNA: TGTGCCAGCAGCCCCGGGAATAGCGGGAGCACAGATACGCAGTATTTT
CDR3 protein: CASSPGNSGSTDTQYF

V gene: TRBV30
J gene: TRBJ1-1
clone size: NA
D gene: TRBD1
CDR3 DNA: TGTGCCTGGAGTTCCCGCTGGGACAGGGGGGATATAGGGACTGAAGCTTTCTTT
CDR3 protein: CAWSSRWDRGDIGTEAFF

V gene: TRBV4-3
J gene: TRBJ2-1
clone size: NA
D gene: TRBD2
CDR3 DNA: TGCGCCAGCAGCCAAGATCTTAGTGAGCGGGAGGCGAAGCGGTTCTTC
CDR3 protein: CASSQDLSEREAKRFF

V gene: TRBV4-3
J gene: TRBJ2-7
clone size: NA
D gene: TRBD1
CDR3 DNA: TGCGCCAGCAGCCAAGAGGGCGGACAGGCCTACGAGCAGTACTTC
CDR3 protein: CASSQEGGQAYEQYF

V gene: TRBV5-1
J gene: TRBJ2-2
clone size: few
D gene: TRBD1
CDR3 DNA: TGCGCCAGCAGCTCTAACTCGGGACAGGGGGTCACCGGGGAGCTGTTTTTT
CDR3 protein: CASSSNSGQGVTGELFF

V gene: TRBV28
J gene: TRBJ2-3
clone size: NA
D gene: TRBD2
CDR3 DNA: TGTGCCAGCAGATCGTGGGGGAGGGACACAGATACGCAGTATTTT
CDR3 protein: CASRSWGRDTDTQYF

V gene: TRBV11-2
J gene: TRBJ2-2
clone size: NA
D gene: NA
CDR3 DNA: TGTGCCAGCAGCTTAGTCGCCGGGACTTCTACCGGGGAGCTGTTTTTT
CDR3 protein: CASSLVAGTSTGELFF

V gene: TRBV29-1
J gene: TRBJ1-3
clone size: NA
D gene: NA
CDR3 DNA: TGCAGCGTTGAAGTTGGGACTGACACCATATATTTT
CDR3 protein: CSVEVGTDTIYF

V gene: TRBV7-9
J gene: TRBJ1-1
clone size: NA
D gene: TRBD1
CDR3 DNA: TGTGCCAGCAGCCTAGGTGGACAGGGGAACACTGAAGCTTTCTTT
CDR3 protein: CASSLGGQGNTEAFF

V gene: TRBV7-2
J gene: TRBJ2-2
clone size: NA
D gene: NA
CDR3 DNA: TGTGCCAGTAGCTTATGGGAGTCCGGGGAGCTGTTTTTT
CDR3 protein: CASSLWESGELFF

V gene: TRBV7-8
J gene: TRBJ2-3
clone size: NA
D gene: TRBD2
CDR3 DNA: TGTGCCAGCAGCTTAGTTCAAGGACTAGCGGACGGCACAGATACGCAGTATTTT
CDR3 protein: CASSLVQGLADGTDTQYF

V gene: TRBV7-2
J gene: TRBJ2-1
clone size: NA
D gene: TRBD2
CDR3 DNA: TGTGCCAGCAGACTAGCGGGAGGGTTAGGGAATGAGCAGTTCTTC
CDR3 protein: CASRLAGGLGNEQFF

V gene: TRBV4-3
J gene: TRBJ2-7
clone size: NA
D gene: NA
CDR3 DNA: TGCGCCAGCAGCCAAGTTAGCGCGAACGAGCCCTGCGAGCAGTACTTC
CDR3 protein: CASSQVSANEPCEQYF

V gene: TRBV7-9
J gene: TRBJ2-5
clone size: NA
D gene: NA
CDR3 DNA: TGTGCCAGCAGCTATACACTAGCACAAGAGACCCAGTACTTC
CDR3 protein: CASSYTLAQETQYF

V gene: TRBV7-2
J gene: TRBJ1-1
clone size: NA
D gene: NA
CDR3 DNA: TGTGCCAGCAGCTACATTCTGAACACTGAAGCTTTCTTT
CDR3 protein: CASSYILNTEAFF

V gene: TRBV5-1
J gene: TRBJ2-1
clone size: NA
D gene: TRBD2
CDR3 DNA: TGCGCCAGCAGCGCCGTCCCGGGAAGCGGGGCGAATGAGCAGTTCTTC
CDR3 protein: CASSAVPGSGANEQFF

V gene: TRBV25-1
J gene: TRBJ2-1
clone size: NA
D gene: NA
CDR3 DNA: TGTGCCAGCAGTGTCTCCAATGAGCAGTTCTTC
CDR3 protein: CASSVSNEQFF

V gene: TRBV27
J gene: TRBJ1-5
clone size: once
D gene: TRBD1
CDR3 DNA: TGTGCCAGCAGTTTATCGACAGGGAACAGTCAGCCCCAGCATTTT
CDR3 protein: CASSLSTGNSQPQHF

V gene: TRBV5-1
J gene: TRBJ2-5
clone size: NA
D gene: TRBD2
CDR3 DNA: TGCGCCAGCAGATTACTAGCGGAAGAGACCCAGTACTTC
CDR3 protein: CASRLLAEETQYF

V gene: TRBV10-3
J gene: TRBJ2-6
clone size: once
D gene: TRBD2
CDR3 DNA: TGTGCCATCGCCCCTCAGCGGGAACCGGGGGCCAACGTCCTGACTTTC
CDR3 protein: CAIAPQREPGANVLTF

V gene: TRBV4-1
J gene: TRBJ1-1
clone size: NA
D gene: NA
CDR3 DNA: TGCGCCAGCAGCCAAGTTACAGGGTGGAACACTGAAGCTTTCTTT
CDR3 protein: CASSQVTGWNTEAFF

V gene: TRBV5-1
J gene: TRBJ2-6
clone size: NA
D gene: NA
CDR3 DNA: TGCGCCAGCAGCTTGGGGGGGCAGACCTCTGGGGCCAACGTCCTGACTTTC
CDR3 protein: CASSLGGQTSGANVLTF

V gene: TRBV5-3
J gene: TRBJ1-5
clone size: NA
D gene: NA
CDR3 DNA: TGTGCCAGAGGATCTCGGTGGAGAGATAGCAATCAGCCCCAGCATTTT
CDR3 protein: CARGSRWRDSNQPQHF

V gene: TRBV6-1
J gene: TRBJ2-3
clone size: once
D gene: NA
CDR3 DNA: TGTGCCAGCAGGGCGGAGGGAGATACGCAGTATTTT
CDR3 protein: CASRAEGDTQYF

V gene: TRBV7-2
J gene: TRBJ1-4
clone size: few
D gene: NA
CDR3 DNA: TGTGCCAGCAGCTTAACGGGACATCTGCGTACGGCTAATGAAAAACTGTTTTTT
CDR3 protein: CASSLTGHLRTANEKLFF